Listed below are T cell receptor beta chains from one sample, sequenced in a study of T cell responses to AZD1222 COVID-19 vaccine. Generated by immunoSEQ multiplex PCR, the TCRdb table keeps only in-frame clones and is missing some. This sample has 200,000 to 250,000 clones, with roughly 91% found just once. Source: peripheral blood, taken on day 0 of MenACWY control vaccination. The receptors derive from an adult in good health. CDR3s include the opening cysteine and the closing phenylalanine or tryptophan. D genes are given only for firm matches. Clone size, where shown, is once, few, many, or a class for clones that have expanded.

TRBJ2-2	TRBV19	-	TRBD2	CASHWGQAGATGELFF	TGTGCCAGCCATTGGGGGCAAGCGGGGGCCACCGGGGAGCTGTTTTTT
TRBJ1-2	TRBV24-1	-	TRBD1	CATSDRPGQGVLGDYGYTF	TGTGCCACCAGTGATCGTCCGGGACAGGGAGTTCTTGGCGACTATGGCTACACCTTC
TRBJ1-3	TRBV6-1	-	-	CASSEAPRPGNTIYF	TGTGCCAGCAGTGAAGCACCACGACCAGGAAACACCATATATTTT
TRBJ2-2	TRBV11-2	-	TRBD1	CASRAGGPNTGELFF	TGTGCCAGCAGGGCAGGGGGCCCGAACACCGGGGAGCTGTTTTTT
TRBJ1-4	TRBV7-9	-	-	CASSSPAGVTEKLFF	TGTGCCAGCAGCTCCCCCGCAGGGGTCACTGAAAAACTGTTTTTT
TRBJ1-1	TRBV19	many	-	CASRLVGHTEAFF	TGTGCCAGTAGGTTAGTAGGGCACACTGAAGCTTTCTTT
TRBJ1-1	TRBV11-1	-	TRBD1	CASSPRQGGAFF	TGTGCCAGCAGCCCCAGACAGGGGGGAGCTTTCTTT
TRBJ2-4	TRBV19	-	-	CASSKGEGAVAKNIQYF	TGTGCCAGTAGTAAGGGTGAGGGTGCCGTAGCCAAAAACATTCAGTACTTC
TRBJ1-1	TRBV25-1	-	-	CASRAIGNTEAFF	TGTGCCAGCAGGGCAATTGGGAACACTGAAGCTTTCTTT
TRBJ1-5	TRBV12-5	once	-	CASGSAYQPQHF	TGTGCTAGTGGTTCCGCGTATCAGCCCCAGCATTTT
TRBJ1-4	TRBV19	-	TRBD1	CASSIGTGDEKLFF	TGTGCCAGTAGTATCGGGACAGGGGACGAAAAACTGTTTTTT
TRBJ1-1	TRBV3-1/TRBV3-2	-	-	CASSQVGGDTEAFF	TGTGCCAGCAGCCAAGTAGGGGGAGACACTGAAGCTTTCTTT
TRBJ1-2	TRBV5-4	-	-	CASSPTFAGNPPRGYGYTF	TGTGCCAGCAGCCCGACTTTTGCAGGGAACCCGCCGCGAGGCTATGGCTACACCTTC
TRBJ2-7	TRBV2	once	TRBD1	CASSERTGGIDEQYF	TGTGCCAGCAGTGAGAGGACAGGGGGGATAGACGAGCAGTACTTC
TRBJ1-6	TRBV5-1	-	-	CASSLGSGSSYNSPLHF	TGCGCCAGCAGCTTGGGAAGTGGCAGCTCCTATAATTCACCCCTCCACTTT
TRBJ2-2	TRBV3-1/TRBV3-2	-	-	CASSQSRSTGELFF	TGTGCCAGCAGCCAATCCCGATCCACCGGGGAGCTGTTTTTT
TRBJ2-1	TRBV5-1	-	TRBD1	CASSLIVGTGGSNEQFF	TGCGCCAGCAGCTTGATCGTCGGGACAGGGGGAAGCAATGAGCAGTTCTTC
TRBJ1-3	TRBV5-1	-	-	CASSSTGLSGNTIYF	TGCGCCAGCAGCTCAACAGGGCTCTCTGGAAACACCATATATTTT
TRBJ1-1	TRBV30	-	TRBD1	CAWRRQGTTEAFF	TGTGCCTGGAGGAGACAGGGGACCACTGAAGCTTTCTTT
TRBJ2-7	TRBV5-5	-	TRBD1	CASSSDRAVSYEQYF	TGTGCCAGCAGCTCGGACAGGGCTGTTTCCTACGAGCAGTACTTC
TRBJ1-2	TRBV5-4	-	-	CASSSAGGSRYGYTF	TGTGCCAGCAGCTCGGCTGGCGGAAGTCGCTATGGCTACACCTTC
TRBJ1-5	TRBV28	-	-	CASRGGGSNQPQHF	TGTGCCAGCAGGGGTGGGGGGAGCAATCAGCCCCAGCATTTT
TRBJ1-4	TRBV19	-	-	CASSRVAGWEEKLFF	TGTGCCAGTAGCCGGGTCGCGGGTTGGGAAGAAAAACTGTTTTTT
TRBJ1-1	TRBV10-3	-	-	CAISESVQYTEAFF	TGTGCCATCAGTGAGTCTGTACAGTACACTGAAGCTTTCTTT
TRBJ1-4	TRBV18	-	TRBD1	CASSPRDRGFNEKLFF	TGTGCCAGCTCACCAAGGGACAGGGGATTTAATGAAAAACTGTTTTTT
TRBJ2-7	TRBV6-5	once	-	CASRALGGSYEQYF	TGTGCCAGCAGAGCCTTAGGGGGCTCCTACGAGCAGTACTTC
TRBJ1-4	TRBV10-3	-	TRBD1	CAISESRQGVDEKLFF	TGTGCCATCAGTGAGTCCCGACAGGGGGTAGATGAAAAACTGTTTTTT
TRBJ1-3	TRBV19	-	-	CASSIFSGGAGNTIYF	TGTGCCAGTAGTATCTTCTCGGGGGGAGCTGGAAACACCATATATTTT
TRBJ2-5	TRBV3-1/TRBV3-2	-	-	CASSQRRNQETQYF	TGTGCCAGCAGCCAAAGACGGAACCAAGAGACCCAGTACTTC
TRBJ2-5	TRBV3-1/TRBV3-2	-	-	CASSFHGAQWRQETQYF	TGTGCCAGCAGCTTCCATGGGGCGCAGTGGAGACAAGAGACCCAGTACTTC
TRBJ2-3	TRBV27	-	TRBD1	CASSFRWDRGPADTQYF	TGTGCCAGCAGTTTCCGTTGGGACAGGGGTCCCGCAGATACGCAGTATTTT
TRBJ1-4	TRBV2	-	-	CASSEATTTNEKLFF	TGTGCCAGCAGTGAAGCGACTACAACTAATGAAAAACTGTTTTTT
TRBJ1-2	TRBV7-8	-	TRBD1	CASSPTGEYGYTF	TGTGCCAGCAGCCCGACAGGGGAGTATGGCTACACCTTC
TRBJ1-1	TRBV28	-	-	CASSNWTGPTTFF	TGTGCCAGCAGTAATTGGACGGGACCCACTACTTTCTTT